These T cell receptor beta chains were read from a single sample in a study of cytomegalovirus exposure and HLA in healthy donors. Generated by immunoSEQ multiplex PCR, the TCRdb table keeps only in-frame clones and is missing some. Among 120,000 or so clones, 65% to 80% were seen once, and the ten largest hold approximately 3.6%. Sequenced sample: PBMCs. Receptors were obtained from a man aged 25-45 years in good health and CMV-seronegative. CDR3s include the opening cysteine and the closing phenylalanine or tryptophan. A D gene is named only where the DNA matches it firmly. Clone size appears in some rows only: once, few, many, or a class for an expanded clone.

V: TRBV7-2; J: TRBJ2-3; size: NA; D: TRBD2; DNA: TGTGCCAGCAGCTTAGAACTAGCGGGAAGCACAGATACGCAGTATTTT; CDR3: CASSLELAGSTDTQYF
V: TRBV5-5; J: TRBJ2-1; size: NA; D: NA; DNA: TGTGCCAGCAGCTCCCCGGCGGGACTCTACAATGAGCAGTTCTTC; CDR3: CASSSPAGLYNEQFF
V: TRBV30; J: TRBJ2-5; size: NA; D: TRBD2; DNA: TGTGCCTGGGGCGTGAATAGCGGGGGGCCTGGGGCCCAGTACTTC; CDR3: CAWGVNSGGPGAQYF
V: TRBV7-6; J: TRBJ2-2; size: NA; D: NA; DNA: TGTGCCAGCAGCTTAGACAGGGTGTCCTTGAACACCGGGGAGCTGTTTTTT; CDR3: CASSLDRVSLNTGELFF
V: TRBV5-4; J: TRBJ1-2; size: few; D: TRBD1; DNA: TGTGCCAGCAGCGAGGGACAGGGGGCTGACGGCTACACCTTC; CDR3: CASSEGQGADGYTF
V: TRBV5-1; J: TRBJ2-4; size: NA; D: TRBD2; DNA: TGCGCCAGCAGCTACCGGACTAGCGGCGAAAACATTCAGTACTTC; CDR3: CASSYRTSGENIQYF
V: TRBV25-1; J: TRBJ1-6; size: once; D: TRBD1; DNA: TGTGCCAGCCTACCGGGACAGGGATTGTCCTCACCCCTCCACTTT; CDR3: CASLPGQGLSSPLHF
V: TRBV19; J: TRBJ2-1; size: NA; D: NA; DNA: TGTGCCAGTGGGCAGGCTGAAACCTACAATGAGCAGTTCTTC; CDR3: CASGQAETYNEQFF
V: TRBV5-4; J: TRBJ1-2; size: once; D: NA; DNA: TGTGCCAGCAGCCCGGGTGGGGCCGGTTATGGCTACACCTTC; CDR3: CASSPGGAGYGYTF
V: TRBV18; J: TRBJ1-1; size: few; D: TRBD1; DNA: TGTGCCAGCTCAGGGGCAGGGGGCAGATGGACTGAAGCTTTCTTT; CDR3: CASSGAGGRWTEAFF
V: TRBV19; J: TRBJ1-1; size: once; D: TRBD1; DNA: TGTGCCAGTAGTCCCACAGGGGGGAACACTGAAGCTTTCTTT; CDR3: CASSPTGGNTEAFF
V: TRBV6-1; J: TRBJ2-7; size: NA; D: TRBD1; DNA: TGTGCCAGCATCTTAACCGGGACAGGATTAGGCGAGCAGTACTTC; CDR3: CASILTGTGLGEQYF
V: TRBV5-1; J: TRBJ2-1; size: NA; D: TRBD1; DNA: TGCGCCAGCAGCACACAAGGACAGGGACGTACCTACAATGAGCAGTTCTTC; CDR3: CASSTQGQGRTYNEQFF
V: TRBV15; J: TRBJ2-3; size: NA; D: NA; DNA: TGTGCCACCAGCAGACCCACAGTGAGCACAGATACGCAGTATTTT; CDR3: CATSRPTVSTDTQYF
V: TRBV5-4; J: TRBJ2-5; size: NA; D: TRBD1; DNA: TGTGCCAGCAGCCCACGGACAGGGCAAGAGACCCAGTACTTC; CDR3: CASSPRTGQETQYF
V: TRBV18; J: TRBJ2-7; size: NA; D: NA; DNA: TGTGCCAGCTCACCAGGGACACCTAGCTCCTACGAGCAGTACTTC; CDR3: CASSPGTPSSYEQYF
V: TRBV4-1; J: TRBJ1-2; size: NA; D: TRBD1; DNA: TGCGCCAGCAGCCAAGGGGGACAGGGAGTCTATGGCTACACCTTC; CDR3: CASSQGGQGVYGYTF
V: TRBV11-2; J: TRBJ2-1; size: NA; D: TRBD2; DNA: TGTGCCAGCAGCCTGCTAGCGGGAGGGCCTAATGAGCAGTTCTTC; CDR3: CASSLLAGGPNEQFF
V: TRBV19; J: TRBJ1-2; size: NA; D: TRBD1; DNA: TGTGCCAGTAAGGTCGAGGTCCCGGGACAGGGCCCGCTTGGCTATGGCTACACCTTC; CDR3: CASKVEVPGQGPLGYGYTF
V: TRBV27; J: TRBJ2-2; size: once; D: TRBD2; DNA: TGTGCCAGCAGCGGACTAGCGGGAATCGGAACCGGGGAGCTGTTTTTT; CDR3: CASSGLAGIGTGELFF
V: TRBV30; J: TRBJ1-5; size: NA; D: NA; DNA: TGTGCCTGGAGTGGGGGTGGAGGTAGCAATCAGCCCCAGCATTTT; CDR3: CAWSGGGGSNQPQHF
V: TRBV30; J: TRBJ1-1; size: once; D: NA; DNA: TGTGCCTGGAGTGTGTGGGACTTCATGAACACTGAAGCTTTCTTT; CDR3: CAWSVWDFMNTEAFF
V: TRBV7-9; J: TRBJ1-1; size: NA; D: NA; DNA: TGTGCCAGCAGCTTAATACGTGCAGGGTTGGAAGCTTTCTTT; CDR3: CASSLIRAGLEAFF
V: TRBV30; J: TRBJ2-1; size: NA; D: NA; DNA: TGTGCCATATCACGGGGAACCCGTCGAATTGAGCAGTTCTTC; CDR3: CAISRGTRRIEQFF
V: TRBV5-1; J: TRBJ2-1; size: few; D: TRBD2; DNA: TGCGCCAGCAGCTTGACGGCGGGAGATCCTCAGTACAATGAGCAGTTCTTC; CDR3: CASSLTAGDPQYNEQFF
V: TRBV4-3; J: TRBJ1-2; size: few; D: NA; DNA: TGCGCCAGCAGCCAAGATGGGTCAGCAGGCTACTATGGCTACACCTTC; CDR3: CASSQDGSAGYYGYTF
V: TRBV13; J: TRBJ2-7; size: NA; D: NA; DNA: TGTGCCAGCAGCCACGGGCTAGCACCCGAGCAGTACTTC; CDR3: CASSHGLAPEQYF